These 14 T cell receptor beta chains share one sample of origin, sequenced in a study of T-cell memory formation after mild COVID-19. TCRdb re-called the 5' RACE reads with MiXCR, one entry per CDR3 protein. The sample lists about 560,000 distinct CDR3 sequences, approximately 19% occurring once. Input material: PBMCs or a T cell subset sorted from them (not recorded which). The source is an adult woman who had mild COVID-19 (a few samples of this study predate the infection). Cell type and time point are not known.

Only a few counts were recorded for this clonotype. The rearrangement joins TRBV29-1 to TRBJ2-6; maybe TRBD1 (7 bases). Germline V gene data show CDR1 as SQVTM and CDR2 as ANQGSEA. The V gene lost 6 bases and the J gene lost 7 bases, with 10 bases spanning the gap. The CDR3 runs to 12 residues. Written as DNA, the CDR3 is TGCAGCGTCCAGGGGGGAGCCAACGTCCTGACTTTC. Amino acids: CSVQGGANVLTF.

The V call is TRBV5-6, the J call TRBJ2-5; the match to TRBD2 covers 7 bases. J was trimmed by 5 bases and V by 10 bases; bases with no gene match: 17. Germline assignment: CDR1 SGHDT and CDR2 YYEEEE. The CDR3 covers 15 residues. CDR3 nucleotide sequence: TGTGCCTCTAGCCCCCTAGCGGAGAGACGGGAGACCCAGTACTTC. It codes for CASSPLAERRETQYF. Looking up the rest from reference TRBV5-6 and TRBJ2-5 gives the full variable domain: DAGVTQSPTHLIKTRGQQVTLRCSPKSGHDTVSWYQQALGQGPQFIFQYYEEEERQRGNFPDRFSGHQFPNYSSELNVNALLLGDSALYLCASSPLAERRETQYFGPGTRLLVL.

This clonotype has only a few counts. The V call is TRBV7-8, the J call TRBJ2-5; D remains ambiguous. Looked up from germline, CDR1 is SGHVS and CDR2 is FQNEAQ. Trimming stripped 5 bases from V and 4 bases from J, with 14 bases between. The CDR3 totals 14 residues. In nucleotides, the CDR3 is TGTGCCAGCAGCCTAGACGCCGGAGTAGAGACCCAGTACTTC. Encoded protein: CASSLDAGVETQYF.

This clonotype came up many times. The chain combines TRBV6-2 or TRBV6-3 with TRBJ2-1; D might be TRBD2 (5 bases). The V end lost 3 bases, the J end lost 6 bases, and 15 bases lay between the germline ends. There are 15 residues in the CDR3. In germline, CDR1 is MNHEY, CDR2 SVGEGT. CDR3 region: CASSYRTYSVNEQFF. In DNA form, the CDR3 reads TGTGCCAGCAGTTATCGGACCTATAGCGTCAATGAGCAGTTCTTC.

The rearrangement joins TRBV5-1 to TRBJ2-4; D remains ambiguous. The CDR3 loop spans 14 amino acids. The germline V gene encodes CDR1 SGHRS and CDR2 YFSETQ. Deletions cut 4 bases from V and 5 bases from J, with 13 bases between. The CDR3 reads CASSPGSPQNIQYF. DNA of the CDR3: TGCGCCAGCAGCCCCGGGTCTCCCCAAAACATTCAGTACTTC.

This clonotype has just a few counts. This chain links TRBV5-1 with TRBJ2-7, with D unresolved. The V gene's germline CDR1 is SGHRS and CDR2 YFSETQ. V was shortened by 7 bases and J by 3 bases, with 11 bases between the two germline ends. The CDR3 length is 12 residues. The CDR3 protein is CASRYSDYEQYF. The CDR3 nucleotides read TGCGCCAGCCGTTACTCTGACTACGAGCAGTACTTC.

This clonotype was recorded many times. This chain joins TRBV6-6 and TRBJ2-3; D may be TRBD2 (6 bases). Per germline, CDR1 MNHNY and CDR2 SVGAGI (reference sequence). V lost 2 bases and J 5 bases, leaving 17 bases between the germline ends. This CDR3 comprises 16 residues. The CDR3 region is CASSYQSGFRGDTQYF. Written as DNA, the CDR3 is TGTGCCAGCAGTTACCAAAGCGGGTTCCGGGGAGATACGCAGTATTTT.

The rearrangement uses TRBV29-1 and TRBJ2-2, with TRBD1 matching over 7 bases. The CDR3 is 13 amino acids. Germline-derived CDR1 and CDR2 are SQVTM and ANQGSEA. Trimming removed 5 bases from V and 6 bases from J; junction bases left unmatched: 6. The CDR3 DNA reads as TGCAGCGTTTCGGGGACAGCGGCCGGGGAGCTGTTTTTT. Translated: CSVSGTAAGELFF.

This chain connects TRBV30 to TRBJ2-5, with D unresolved. Germline CDR1 and CDR2: GTSNPN and SVGIG (reference sequence). The CDR3 is 13 residues long. The V end lost 1 base, the J end lost 5 bases, and 11 bases lay between the germline ends. CDR3 amino acids: CAWSGRRWETQYF. Written as DNA, the CDR3 is TGTGCCTGGAGTGGTCGTAGATGGGAGACCCAGTACTTC. Full variable domain (remainder filled in from reference TRBV30 and TRBJ2-5): SQTIHQWPATLVQPVGSPLSLECTVEGTSNPNLYWYRQAAGRGLQLLFYSVGIGQISSEVPQNLSASRPQDRQFILSSKKLLLSDSGFYLCAWSGRRWETQYFGPGTRLLVL.

This rearrangement joins TRBV5-1 to TRBJ2-3; D uncertain. The V gene's germline CDR1 is SGHRS and CDR2 YFSETQ. The CDR3 totals 15 residues. The germline V and J ends were trimmed by 4 bases and 1 base, with 13 bases remaining between them. The CDR3 DNA reads as TGCGCCAGCAGCCCCTCGAGACAAGGCACAGATACGCAGTATTTT. This translates into CASSPSRQGTDTQYF.

This clonotype was detected a few times. This chain connects TRBV19 to TRBJ1-5, with 7 positions matching TRBD1. J was trimmed by 4 bases and V by 3 bases; bases with no gene match: 3. This CDR3 is 14 amino acids long. Germline CDR1 LNHDA, CDR2 SQIVND (reference sequence). The CDR3 loop reads CASSIQTGNQPQHF. CDR3 bases: TGTGCCAGTAGTATCCAGACAGGGAATCAGCCCCAGCATTTT.

This chain uses TRBV20-1 with TRBJ1-2; D is perhaps TRBD1 (5 bases). In germline, CDR1 is DFQATT, CDR2 SNEGSKA (reference sequence). The ends were cut back, 5 bases at V and 4 bases at J, with 17 bases in the middle. The CDR3 extends over 14 amino acids. The CDR3: CSALNGGMIYGYTF. In DNA form, the CDR3 reads TGCAGTGCTCTCAACGGGGGTATGATCTATGGCTACACCTTC.

This clonotype has a handful of counts. The chain is built from TRBV27 and TRBJ1-3; tentative D call: TRBD1 (5 bases). With 8 bases removed from V and 0 bases from J, the gap between germline ends came to 8 bases. The CDR3 loop spans 13 amino acids. Germline V gene lookup returns CDR1 MNHEY and CDR2 SMNVEV (reference sequence). The CDR3: CASSTVSGNTIYF. DNA for the CDR3: TGTGCCAGCTCGACAGTCTCTGGAAACACCATATATTTT.

This clonotype was seen repeatedly, ten times or more. This chain links TRBV5-1 with TRBJ2-1; 7 nucleotides agree with TRBD2. This CDR3 has 16 amino acids. Germline assignment: CDR1 SGHRS and CDR2 YFSETQ. The V and J ends lost 0 bases and 5 bases, in that order; junction bases with no gene match: 8. The CDR3 DNA sequence: TGCGCCAGCAGCTTGGCCGGATGGGGGGGAAACAATGAGCAGTTCTTC. Its protein product is CASSLAGWGGNNEQFF.